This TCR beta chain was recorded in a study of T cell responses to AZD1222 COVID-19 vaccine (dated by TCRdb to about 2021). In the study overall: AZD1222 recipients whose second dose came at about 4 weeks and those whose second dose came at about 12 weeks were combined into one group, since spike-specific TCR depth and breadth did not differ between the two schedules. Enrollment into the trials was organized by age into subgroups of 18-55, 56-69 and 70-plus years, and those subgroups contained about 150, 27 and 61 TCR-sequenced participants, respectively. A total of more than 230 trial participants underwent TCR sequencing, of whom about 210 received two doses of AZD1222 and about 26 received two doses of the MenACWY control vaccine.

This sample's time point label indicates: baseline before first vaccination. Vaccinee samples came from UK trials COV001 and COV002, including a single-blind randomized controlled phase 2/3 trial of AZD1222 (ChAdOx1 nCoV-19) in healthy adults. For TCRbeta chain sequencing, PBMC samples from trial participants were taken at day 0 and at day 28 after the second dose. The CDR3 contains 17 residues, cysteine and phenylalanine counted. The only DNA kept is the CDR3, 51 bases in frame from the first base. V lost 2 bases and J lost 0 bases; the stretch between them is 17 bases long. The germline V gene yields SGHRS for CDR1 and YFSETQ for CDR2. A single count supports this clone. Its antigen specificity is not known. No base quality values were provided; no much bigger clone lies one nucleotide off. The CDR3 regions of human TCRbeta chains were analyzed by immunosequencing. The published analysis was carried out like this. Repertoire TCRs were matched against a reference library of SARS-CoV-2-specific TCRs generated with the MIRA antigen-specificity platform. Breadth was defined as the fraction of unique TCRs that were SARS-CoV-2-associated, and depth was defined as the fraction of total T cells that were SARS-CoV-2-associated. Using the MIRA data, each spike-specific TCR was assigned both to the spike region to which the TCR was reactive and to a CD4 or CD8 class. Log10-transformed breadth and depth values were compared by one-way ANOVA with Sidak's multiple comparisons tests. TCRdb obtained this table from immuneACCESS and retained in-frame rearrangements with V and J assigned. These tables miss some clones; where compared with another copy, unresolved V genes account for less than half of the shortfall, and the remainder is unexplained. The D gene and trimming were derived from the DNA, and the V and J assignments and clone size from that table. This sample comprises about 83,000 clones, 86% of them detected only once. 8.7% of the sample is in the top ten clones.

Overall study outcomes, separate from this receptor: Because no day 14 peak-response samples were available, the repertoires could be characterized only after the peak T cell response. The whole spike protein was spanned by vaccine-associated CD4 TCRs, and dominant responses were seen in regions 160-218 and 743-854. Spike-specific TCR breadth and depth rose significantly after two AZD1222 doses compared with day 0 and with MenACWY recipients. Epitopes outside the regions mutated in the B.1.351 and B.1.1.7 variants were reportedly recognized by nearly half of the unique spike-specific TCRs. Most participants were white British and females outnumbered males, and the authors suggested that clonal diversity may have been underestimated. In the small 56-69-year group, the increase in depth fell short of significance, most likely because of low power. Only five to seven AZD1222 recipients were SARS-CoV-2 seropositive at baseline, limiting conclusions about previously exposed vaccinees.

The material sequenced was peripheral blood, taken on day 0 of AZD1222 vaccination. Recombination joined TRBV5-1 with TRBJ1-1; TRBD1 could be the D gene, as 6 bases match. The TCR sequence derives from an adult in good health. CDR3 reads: CASSFTTSGTMNTEAFF. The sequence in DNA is TGCGCCAGCAGCTTCACAACCTCCGGGACAATGAACACTGAAGCTTTCTTT. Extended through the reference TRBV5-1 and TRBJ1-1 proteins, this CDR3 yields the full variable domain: KAGVTQTPRYLIKTRGQQVTLSCSPISGHRSVSWYQQTPGQGLQFLFEYFSETQRNKGNFPGRFSGRQFSNSRSEMNVSTLELGDSALYLCASSFTTSGTMNTEAFFGQGTRLTVV.